A single T cell receptor (beta chain) is shown here with its context. This clonotype was detected a few times. Its antigen is still unknown. No base-level quality is on record; no much larger clone is a single base apart. The TCR beta CDR3 regions were amplified from RNA transcripts. The TCR CDR3 was subjected to a first round of RT-PCR using the HTBI primer set and the Qiagen OneStep RT-PCR kit. The libraries were constructed in a second round of multiplex PCR and then size-selected and purified. Sequencing of the libraries was done on an Illumina HiSeq2000 using paired-end 100 bp reads. In the paper's pipeline: SOAPnuke was used to process the raw data, removing reads that contained adapters or uncalled bases, had a mean Phred below 15, or lacked an exact match to the constant primer or identifier. COPE v1.2.5 was used to merge the high-quality paired reads, and each unique nucleotide sequence was defined as a clonotype. MiTCR v1.1 was used to align clonotypes to the IMGT TRBV, TRBD and TRBJ reference segments. Only V-J combinations with frequency above 0.0001, covering 99% to 99.2% of repertoires, were analysed. A TCS score was defined as the ratio between F50 (clonal expansion) and ExV (chaos), using BLOSUM62-based TCRdist between CDR3 peptides within each V-J. Welch's t-statistics and random forest reduced around 550 V-J features to roughly 13, which were used in a naive Bayes classifier (R e1071). Using fastp at Q25 and MiXCR, TCRdb reprocessed the public reads and kept productive beta chains. All rows with the same CDR3 protein become a single entry with the most common DNA and genes. The V and J calls and clone size are TCRdb's, not the authors'. Present in this sample are a few hundred thousand distinct CDR3 sequences, about a sixth of which were seen just once. The ten largest make up under 7.5% of the sample.

This sample stems from a study of T cells in Graves' hyperthyroidism and ophthalmopathy (dated by TCRdb to the late 2010s). Regarding the research as a whole: Peripheral blood samples were taken at the time of initial diagnosis, prior to any treatment. To identify distinguishing TCR V-J signatures, a discovery cohort of roughly 100 patients was used, comprising 43 with Graves' ophthalmopathy and some 57 with stable Graves' hyperthyroidism. Prospective prediction of ophthalmopathy was tested in an independent validation cohort of under 20 hyperthyroidism patients and around 16 patients who later progressed to ophthalmopathy. The 100 discovery patients were randomly split 7:3 into training and test sets. The study also compared thyroid tissue and blood T-cell repertoires from five or six Graves' hyperthyroidism patients. Following sampling, methimazole starting at 30 mg daily was given to hyperthyroidism patients, and high-dose intravenous methylprednisolone was given to ophthalmopathy patients. The paper reports TCR Vbeta CDR3 sequencing of fewer than 150 peripheral blood samples: around 45 ophthalmopathy, roughly 74 hyperthyroidism and 17 progressor patients.

Paper-wide results and their limitations: No statistical method was used to fix the sample size in advance, and group allocation was not hidden from the investigators. In cross-validation, a model built on a 13 V-J signature told ophthalmopathy apart from stable hyperthyroidism with 87.88% sensitivity and approximately 81% specificity, and in testing the same model reached 80%/75%. Blood samples also contained most of the expanded thyroid clonotypes (frequency above 0.001), which suggests that blood repertoires may reflect thyroid immune responses. In validation, the model predicted progression to ophthalmopathy with 55% to 71% sensitivity and approximately 72% specificity, a median of around six months before onset.

Graves' hyperthyroidism was defined as stable when no progression to ophthalmopathy occurred over 18 months of follow-up. The hyperthyroidism patients were between 18 and 65 years old and newly diagnosed, with a disease duration of less than 2 months. Exclusion was applied to patients with uncontrolled infections, other autoimmune diseases, pregnancy or lactation. Diagnoses were based on clinical symptoms, serum thyroxine and TRAb, thyroid ultrasound and orbital computed tomography. PBMCs were separated from 10 ml of fresh peripheral blood using Ficoll-Paque density gradient centrifugation. Trizol reagent was used to extract total RNA, and RNA quality was then checked on an Agilent 2100 Bioanalyzer. From cysteine to phenylalanine, the CDR3 is 14 amino acids long. The DNA shown is the 42-base CDR3, in frame from base 1. Trimming costs V 2 bases and J 7 bases, and their ends lie 9 bases apart. CDR1 is given as SGHTA and CDR2 as FQGNSA, both from the germline V gene.

The sequence derives from a woman in her 30s with Graves' hyperthyroidism. Sequencing used blood. The rearrangement combines TRBV7-2 with TRBJ1-6; D gene: possibly TRBD1, on 5 matching bases. Read as DNA, the sequence is TGTGCCAGCAGCTTATGGGGGGAGAATTCACCCCTCCACTTT. Protein translation: CASSLWGENSPLHF.